This TCR beta chain comes out of a study of identical twins. In regard to this clonotype: The antigen remains undetermined.

The CDR3 loop spans 15 amino acids. The V gene's germline CDR1 is SGDLS and CDR2 YYNGEE. V was clipped by 3 bases and J by 5 bases, with 16 bases between them. TCRdb passed the 5' RACE reads through MiXCR, listing each CDR3 protein once. The sample has roughly 1.6 million distinct CDR3 sequences; less than 40% are singletons. Study-wide points: Beta out-of-frame sequences displayed a weaker excess of sharing between twins. In drawing conclusions, the study used cross-sectional statistical analysis and did not follow the same donors. When twins shared out-of-frame alpha sequences, those sequences had excess low generation probability.

This chain connects TRBV9 to TRBJ2-3, with D possibly TRBD2 on 7 matching bases. The receptor's source is a newborn girl in good health. Specimen: cord blood. In nucleotides, the CDR3 is TGTGCCAGCAGCGCCAGTGGGGGGGCGAGAGATACGCAGTATTTT. Amino acid sequence: CASSASGGARDTQYF.